Below, 8 T cell receptor beta chains from the same sample are listed, as sequenced in a study of shared clonotypes between healthy human individuals. Clones were read by immunoSEQ multiplex PCR, and TCRdb kept only the in-frame ones, dropping some. The repertoire has 2 million to 2.5 million clones, 85% to 95% of them found once; the top ten carry about 0.36%. Sequencing was carried out using naive CD4+ T cells from PBMCs. Stated subset: CD45RA+ positively selected. These receptor sequences come from a man between 18 and 35 years old in good health. Some clones in this sample may be carry-over from other donors' samples.

Concerning this clone itself: The same CDR3 can be traced to other DNA sequences in this sample. The V gene is TRBV5-1, the J gene TRBJ1-1; possibly TRBD1 for D (6 bases). Between the trimmed V and J ends, which lost 0 bases and 3 bases, there was a span of 12 bases. Germline V gene lookup returns CDR1 SGHRS and CDR2 YFSETQ. The CDR3 is 15 residues long. CDR3 sequence reads: CASSLAGGDYTEAFF. CDR3 DNA sequence: TGCGCCAGCAGCTTGGCCGGGGGCGACTACACTGAAGCTTTCTTT.

The gene calls are TRBV27 and TRBJ2-1, with a tentative D call TRBD2 (5 bases). CDR1 is MNHEY, CDR2 SMNVEV, per germline (reference sequence). V was trimmed by 0 bases and J by 4 bases, leaving 10 bases between them. The CDR3 runs to 15 residues. CDR3 sequence (DNA): TGTGCCAGCAGTTTATCGGCTAGCTTATACAATGAGCAGTTCTTC. This encodes CASSLSASLYNEQFF.

A word on this clone: Other DNA sequences within the sample encode an identical CDR3. The J gene is TRBJ1-4, the V gene TRBV15; D gene ambiguous. V was clipped by 0 bases and J by 5 bases, with 4 bases between them. CDR1 is LNHNV and CDR2 is YYDKDF in the germline V gene (reference sequence). This CDR3 has 13 residues. The DNA for the CDR3 is TGTGCCACCAGCAGAGATTCGAATGAAAAACTGTTTTTT. This translates into CATSRDSNEKLFF.

V is TRBV7-3 and J is TRBJ1-1; D is unclear. V dropped 4 bases and J dropped 4 bases, with 19 bases sitting between them. The CDR3 is 16 residues long. The germline gives CDR1 SGHTA, CDR2 FQGTGA. This CDR3 reads CASSSIARGIGTEAFF. Here the CDR3 DNA reads TGTGCCAGCAGCTCCATAGCCCGGGGTATCGGCACTGAAGCTTTCTTT.

This chain joins TRBV7-9 and TRBJ2-5, with D perhaps TRBD2 (6 bases). V lost 10 bases and J 5 bases, leaving 17 bases between the germline ends. The CDR3 consists of 13 residues. Germline CDR1 and CDR2: SEHNR and FQNEAQ (reference sequence). CDR3 region: CAIELALGETQYF. CDR3 nucleotide sequence: TGTGCCATCGAACTAGCTCTCGGGGAGACCCAGTACTTC.

V and J are TRBV28 and TRBJ1-1; D possibly corresponds to TRBD1 (6 bases). Trimming stripped 5 bases from V and 6 bases from J, with 16 bases between. The V gene's germline CDR1 is MDHEN and CDR2 SYDVKM. The CDR3 totals 14 residues. The DNA of the CDR3 is TGTGCCAGCAGTCAAGGGCAGGGGACGGCTGAAGCTTTCTTT. Its protein product is CASSQGQGTAEAFF.

The gene calls are TRBV7-2 and TRBJ2-3; D not certain. Trimming left V 4 bases short and J 2 bases short, with 10 bases between. The CDR3 spans 14 residues. Germline CDR1 SGHTA, CDR2 FQGNSA. CDR3 residues: CASSWYGTTDTQYF. The CDR3 DNA follows: TGTGCCAGCAGCTGGTATGGCACCACAGATACGCAGTATTTT.

The chain recombines TRBV18 with TRBJ1-2, with 9 bases lining up with TRBD1. The CDR3 has 19 residues. V lost 2 bases and J lost 4; bases outside the gene matches: 17. Germline V CDR1 and CDR2: KGHSH, LQKENI. The CDR3 protein is CASSPSLPLLDRGGYGYTF. The CDR3 DNA is TGTGCCAGCTCACCATCATTACCTCTTCTGGACAGGGGCGGCTATGGCTACACCTTC. The full variable domain, in which reference TRBV18 and TRBJ1-2 provide the parts outside the CDR3, is NAGVMQNPRHLVRRRGQEARLRCSPMKGHSHVYWYRQLPEEGLKFMVYLQKENIIDESGMPKERFSAEFPKEGPSILRIQQVVRGDSAAYFCASSPSLPLLDRGGYGYTFGSGTRLTVV.